Each of the 21 T cell receptor beta chains below was sequenced from the same sample in a study of neurological immune-mediated disorders. TCRdb re-called the 5' RACE reads through MiXCR, storing one row per CDR3 protein. Among about 62,000 distinct CDR3 sequences listed, about 3.5% were seen once. Sequencing input: PBMCs. The receptor set was obtained from a woman aged 45-59 years with multiple sclerosis.

This clonotype was detected a few times. CDR3 bases: TGTGCCAGTCAGGGGGAAGGCACTGAAGCTTTCTTT. It encodes CASQGEGTEAFF. The J gene is TRBJ1-1, the V gene TRBV19; 7 nucleotides align to TRBD1. Per the germline V gene, CDR1 is LNHDA and CDR2 is SQIVND (reference sequence). This CDR3 region has 12 residues. V lost 8 bases, J lost 4 bases, and 4 bases stayed unmatched.

This clonotype was seen repeatedly, ten times or more. The CDR3 loop reads CSANRGLRDYGYTF. The CDR3 DNA reads TGCAGTGCTAACAGGGGCCTTCGGGACTATGGCTACACCTTC. This chain connects TRBV20-1 to TRBJ1-2, with 7 bases that match TRBD1. Trimming cost V 4 bases and J 3 bases; bases outside gene matches: 8. CDR3 length: 14 amino acids. Germline V gene sequence: CDR1 DFQATT, CDR2 SNEGSKA (reference sequence).

This clonotype turned up a few times. The CDR3 bases are TGTGCCAGCAGCCAAGTTACAGCTAACTATGGCTACACCTTC. It is translated as CASSQVTANYGYTF. The rearrangement joins TRBV14 to TRBJ1-2; D is uncertain. Trimming shortened V by 1 base and J by 0 bases, and 6 bases separated the two germline ends. From germline, CDR1 is SGHDN and CDR2 FVKESK. The CDR3 sequence is 14 residues long.

At least ten counts were recorded for this clonotype. The chain links TRBV20-1 to TRBJ1-2, with no clear D. The CDR3 is made up of 14 amino acids. Trimming stripped 0 bases from V and 5 bases from J, with 13 bases between. Germline V gene data show CDR1 as DFQATT and CDR2 as SNEGSKA (reference sequence). The CDR3 is CSARDPAHDYGYTF. In DNA form, the CDR3 reads TGCAGTGCTAGAGACCCGGCGCATGATTATGGCTACACCTTC.

The sample holds many counts of this clonotype. The J gene is TRBJ2-1, the V gene TRBV5-1, with unresolved D. The CDR3 has 13 residues. CDR1 is SGHRS and CDR2 is YFSETQ in the germline V gene. Trimming shortened V by 3 bases and J by 2 bases, and 6 bases separated the two germline ends. The DNA for the CDR3 is TGCGCCAGCAGCTCCGCTGCCTACAATGAGCAGTTCTTC. It translates to CASSSAAYNEQFF.

The chain uses TRBV29-1 and TRBJ2-5, with 8 bases aligning to TRBD2. The V gene's germline CDR1 is SQVTM and CDR2 ANQGSEA. There are 15 residues in the CDR3. V was pared by 3 bases and J by 1 base, with 7 bases of the junction left unmatched. Written as DNA, the CDR3 is TGCAGCGTTGATATGGCTAGCGGGCCCCAAGAGACCCAGTACTTC. Translating it yields CSVDMASGPQETQYF.

The chain combines TRBV15 with TRBJ1-2, with D perhaps TRBD1 (6 bases). Germline V gives CDR1 LNHNV, CDR2 YYDKDF (reference sequence). This CDR3 is built from 14 residues. The germline V and J ends were trimmed by 1 base and 5 bases, with 11 bases remaining between them. The chain's CDR3 is CATSRGGGGYGYTF. Written as DNA, the CDR3 is TGTGCCACCAGCAGAGGTGGGGGCGGTTATGGCTACACCTTC.

This clonotype was recorded many times. V and J are TRBV6-1 and TRBJ1-5; 9 bases agree with TRBD1. The CDR3 loop spans 13 amino acids. Trimming took 10 bases from V and 7 from J; bases not matched to a gene: 8. The germline CDR1 and CDR2 sequences are MNHNS and SASEGT. This CDR3 reads CAIGDRAGQPQHF. The CDR3 DNA is TGTGCCATCGGGGACAGGGCAGGACAGCCCCAGCATTTT.

This clonotype was observed at least ten times. The chain recombines TRBV20-1 with TRBJ2-7; D unclear. Germline loops: CDR1 DFQATT, CDR2 SNEGSKA (reference sequence). V gave up 6 bases and J gave up 1 base, with 16 bases separating them. This CDR3 is built from 14 residues. The CDR3 region is CSATASRWSYEQYF. CDR3 DNA: TGCAGTGCAACGGCATCTAGGTGGTCCTACGAGCAGTACTTC.

This clonotype was observed at least ten times. The chain recombines TRBV12-3 or TRBV12-4 with TRBJ1-6, with TRBD1 matching 7 bases. The trim removed 6 bases at V and 11 bases at J, leaving 7 bases unmatched. CDR3 length: 13 residues. CDR3 sequence: CASSVGGGPPLHF. The CDR3 nucleotides are TGTGCCAGCAGCGTAGGAGGGGGCCCACCCCTCCACTTT.

At least ten counts were recorded for this clonotype. The V call is TRBV7-2, the J call TRBJ1-4, with D unresolved. The CDR3 contains 13 residues. Germline CDR1 reads SGHTA; CDR2 reads FQGNSA. The ends were cut back, 5 bases at V and 0 bases at J, with 4 bases in the middle. In nucleotides, the CDR3 is TGTGCCAGCAGCGCTGCAACTAATGAAAAACTGTTTTTT. The encoded protein is CASSAATNEKLFF.

This clonotype was recorded at least ten times. The rearrangement links TRBV7-3 to TRBJ1-1; no firm D call. V lost 4 bases to trimming and J lost 4 bases, with 13 bases between them. Germline-derived CDR1 and CDR2 are SGHTA and FQGTGA. The CDR3 has 14 amino acids. The CDR3 coding sequence is TGTGCCAGCAGCTCCGCCGAAGCGGGCACTGAAGCTTTCTTT. This translates into CASSSAEAGTEAFF.

This clonotype was seen repeatedly, ten times or more. The V and J genes are TRBV20-1 and TRBJ1-5; D remains ambiguous. Germline V gene data show CDR1 as DFQATT and CDR2 as SNEGSKA (reference sequence). Trimming left V 6 bases short and J 0 bases short, with 12 bases between. This CDR3 spans 14 amino acids. This CDR3 reads CSANGPYSNQPQHF. CDR3 in DNA: TGCAGTGCAAACGGACCGTATAGCAATCAGCCCCAGCATTTT.

In this sample, this clonotype turned up many times. In nucleotides, the CDR3 is TGTGCCAGCAGCTTTGGCCTAAACAATGAGCAGTTCTTC. Translated: CASSFGLNNEQFF. This sequence joins TRBV7-3 and TRBJ2-1; D is uncertain. Trimming took off 3 bases at V and 5 bases at J, with 8 bases between the two ends. CDR1 is SGHTA and CDR2 is FQGTGA in the germline V gene. There are 13 residues in the CDR3.

This clonotype turned up a few times. The J gene is TRBJ2-1, the V gene TRBV21-1; the table assigns TRBD2, which was not confirmed against the DNA. TRBV21-1 is a pseudogene. CDR3 size: 17 residues. CDR3 region: CASSKAVEGLAGNEQFF. The CDR3 coding sequence is TGTGCCAGCAGCAAAGCGGTTGAGGGACTAGCGGGAAATGAGCAGTTCTTC.

About this clonotype itself: At one boundary the junction diverges from the germline segment, which might be a read error. This sequence joins TRBV9 and TRBJ1-6; D gene ambiguous. The length of the CDR3 is 12 residues. Germline CDR1 and CDR2: SGDLS and YYNGEE. The CDR3 sequence is CASSVEEQPLNF. The CDR3 DNA is TGTGCCAGCAGCGTAGAGGAACAACCCCTCAACTTT.

This clonotype was found many times. V usage is TRBV20-1 and J usage is TRBJ1-1; 8 bases fit TRBD1. Germline-derived CDR1 and CDR2 are DFQATT and SNEGSKA (reference sequence). This CDR3 comprises 13 residues. In nucleotides, the CDR3 is TGCAGGACGGACAGGGATTTGAACACTGAAGCTTTCTTT. Its translation is CRTDRDLNTEAFF.

This clonotype has a count of ten or more. The chain has TRBV12-3 or TRBV12-4 and TRBJ1-1; maybe TRBD1 (5 bases). With 6 bases removed from V and 4 bases from J, the gap between germline ends came to 9 bases. This CDR3 has 12 amino acids. The CDR3 nucleotides are TGTGCCAGCAGCCCTACAGGCACTGAAGCTTTCTTT. Encoded protein: CASSPTGTEAFF.

This clonotype was seen ten or more times. V gene TRBV11-2 combines with J gene TRBJ1-2; 8 bases agree with TRBD1. The trim removed 0 bases at V and 7 bases at J, leaving 7 bases unmatched. CDR1 is SGHAT, CDR2 FQNNGV, per germline. The CDR3 is 15 amino acids. DNA for the CDR3: TGTGCCAGCAGCTTAGATCAGCAGGGGGCACTTGGCTACACCTTC. It codes for CASSLDQQGALGYTF.

This clonotype has at least ten counts. Here the CDR3 reads CASSLGLAGSTGYEQYF. The CDR3 bases are TGTGCCAGCAGCTTAGGACTAGCGGGATCTACAGGGTACGAGCAGTACTTC. This rearrangement joins TRBV7-2 to TRBJ2-7; 11 bases are shared with TRBD2. This CDR3 has 17 residues. Germline trimming cut 1 base from V and 4 bases from J; bases unmatched to any gene: 9. Germline lookup yields CDR1 SGHTA and CDR2 FQGNSA.

This clonotype was observed at least ten times. The genes are TRBV20-1 and TRBJ2-7; possible D gene TRBD2, 5 bases. Germline loops: CDR1 DFQATT, CDR2 SNEGSKA (reference sequence). CDR3 length: 11 amino acids. Trimming took 5 bases from V and 2 from J, leaving 7 bases between them. CDR3 nucleotide sequence: TGCAGTGCTGAAGCGGCCTACGAGCAGTACTTC. Translated, it gives CSAEAAYEQYF.